This T cell receptor (beta chain) was recovered during a study of blood T cells in healthy people across ages. Using a J-beta primer mix together with a sample-barcoded 5' primer, a second PCR was run for roughly 6 to 12 cycles. TCRdb itself ran the 5' RACE reads through MiXCR, one entry per CDR3 protein. The sample has around 1.5 million distinct CDR3 sequences; around 36% are singletons. The CDR3 covers 14 residues. Germline lookup yields CDR1 SGHRS and CDR2 YFSETQ. Material: blood. This sequence originates from a woman aged 30 to 39 in good health. This chain uses TRBV5-1 with TRBJ2-4; tentatively, D is TRBD2 (6 bases). The assigned J gene may be wrong: the sequence end matches TRBJ2-7 better. For the CDR3, the DNA is TGCGCCAGCAGCCCCGGGACTCTTGGCAACGAGCAGTACTTC. It is translated as CASSPGTLGNEQYF.